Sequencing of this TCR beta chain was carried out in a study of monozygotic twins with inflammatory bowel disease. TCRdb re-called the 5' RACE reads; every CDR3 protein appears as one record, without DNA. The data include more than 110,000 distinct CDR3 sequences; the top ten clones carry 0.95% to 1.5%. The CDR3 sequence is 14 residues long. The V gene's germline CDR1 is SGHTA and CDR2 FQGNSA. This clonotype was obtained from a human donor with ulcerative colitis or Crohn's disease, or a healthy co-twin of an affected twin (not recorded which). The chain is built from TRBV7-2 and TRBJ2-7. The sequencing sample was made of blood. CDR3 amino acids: CASSFMFSSYEQYF.